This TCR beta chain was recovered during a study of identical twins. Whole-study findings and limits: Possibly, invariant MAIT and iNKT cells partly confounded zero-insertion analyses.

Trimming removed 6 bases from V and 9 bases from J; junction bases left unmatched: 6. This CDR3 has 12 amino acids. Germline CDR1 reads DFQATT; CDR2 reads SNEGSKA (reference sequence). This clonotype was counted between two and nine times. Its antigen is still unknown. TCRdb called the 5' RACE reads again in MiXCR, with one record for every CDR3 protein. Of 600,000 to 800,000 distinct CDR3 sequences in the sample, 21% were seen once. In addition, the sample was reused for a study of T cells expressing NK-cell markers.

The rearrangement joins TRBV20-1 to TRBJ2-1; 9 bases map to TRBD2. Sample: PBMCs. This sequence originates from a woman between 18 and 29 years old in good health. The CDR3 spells CSAGTSSGEQFF. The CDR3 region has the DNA TGCAGTGCCGGGACTAGCTCGGGTGAGCAGTTCTTC.